This T cell receptor (beta chain) comes out of a study of CD4 T cells in relation to SARS-CoV-2 and coronaviruses. The table came from immunoSEQ multiplex PCR; TCRdb's copy has only in-frame clones and leaves some out. The table shows tens of thousands of clones, with over 90% occurring only once. The unexposed donors gave CD4+ T cells in about 2010-2019, prior to COVID-19. Germline lookup yields CDR1 MNHEY and CDR2 SVGAGI. The CDR3 runs 15 residues. Trimming cost V 6 bases and J 6 bases; bases outside gene matches: 8. The clonotype originates from a human donor in good health. The V call is TRBV6-5, the J call TRBJ1-5; 10 bases match TRBD1. Sequencing was performed on naive CD4+ T cells from PBMCs. Subset defined: naive CD4+ T cells isolated by negative enrichment. In nucleotides, the CDR3 is TGTGCCAGCAGCGCGACAGGGGGCTTTGGTCAGCCCCAGCATTTT. Protein: CASSATGGFGQPQHF.